One and the same sample provided the 3 T cell receptor beta chains below, sequenced in a study of blood T cell repertoires in COVID-19. Produced via immunoSEQ multiplex PCR; TCRdb's table is partial and in-frame only. The table shows 200,000 or so clones, with nearly 90% occurring only once. The sequenced sample was peripheral blood. The source is a man aged 45 to 65 with COVID-19, enrolled during active disease.

The chain combines TRBV5-1 with TRBJ2-1; 9 positions match TRBD1. Germline CDR1 reads SGHRS; CDR2 reads YFSETQ. The CDR3 runs 14 residues. The ends lost 4 bases at V and 4 bases at J; junction bases unmatched: 3. The CDR3 sequence: CASSGGTGYNEQFF. In nucleotides, the CDR3 is TGCGCCAGCAGCGGGGGGACAGGGTACAATGAGCAGTTCTTC.

V and J are TRBV7-3 and TRBJ2-2; 7 bases are a match to TRBD2. This CDR3 contains 17 residues. V lost 2 bases and J lost 1; bases outside the gene matches: 7. Germline assignment: CDR1 SGHTA and CDR2 FQGTGA. CDR3 nucleotide sequence: TGTGCCAGCAGCTTACGGAGGACTAGGGAGAACACCGGGGAGCTGTTTTTT. Translation gives CASSLRRTRENTGELFF.

The gene calls are TRBV5-1 and TRBJ1-1; 7 bases align to TRBD1. There are 15 residues in the CDR3. V lost 5 bases to trimming and J lost 0 bases; unmatched junction nucleotides: 7. From germline, CDR1 is SGHRS and CDR2 YFSETQ. This CDR3 is CASRLSQGMNTEAFF. For the CDR3, the DNA is TGCGCCAGCAGGTTATCACAGGGGATGAACACTGAAGCTTTCTTT.